These 28 T cell receptor beta chains were sequenced from one sample in a study of identical twins. TCRdb independently ran MiXCR on the 5' RACE reads; one entry per CDR3 protein. The table shows some 710,000 distinct CDR3 sequences, with roughly 6% occurring only once. Sequencing was carried out using naive T cells sorted from blood. Receptors originate from a man aged 18 to 29 in good health.

The rearrangement uses TRBV12-3 or TRBV12-4 and TRBJ1-1; TRBD1 matches 7 bases. The CDR3 spans 14 residues. The V and J ends lost 6 bases and 5 bases, in that order; junction bases with no gene match: 9. The CDR3 coding sequence is TGTGCCAGCAGGGGGGCAGGGGGGAAAACTGAAGCTTTCTTT. This sequence encodes CASRGAGGKTEAFF.

This clonotype occurred many times. The chain uses TRBV7-2 and TRBJ2-1; 11 positions agree with TRBD2. V shed 2 bases, J shed 6 bases, and the junction held 3 bases outside the gene matches. The germline CDR1 and CDR2 sequences are SGHTA and FQGNSA. The CDR3 runs 15 residues. The DNA of the CDR3 is TGTGCCAGCAGCTTATCACTAGCGGGAGTCAATGAGCAGTTCTTC. Translated, it gives CASSLSLAGVNEQFF.

This chain links TRBV7-9 with TRBJ1-1; weak D call: TRBD1 (5 bases). Germline V gene data show CDR1 as SEHNR and CDR2 as FQNEAQ (reference sequence). The CDR3 sequence is 13 residues long. The ends were cut back, 5 bases at V and 4 bases at J, with 11 bases in the middle. Here the CDR3 reads CASSAVGLTEAFF. CDR3 coding DNA: TGTGCCAGCAGCGCCGTGGGGCTCACTGAAGCTTTCTTT.

The genes are TRBV5-1 and TRBJ1-4; no reliable D call. Between the trimmed V and J ends, which lost 4 bases and 0 bases, there was a span of 16 bases. This CDR3 is built from 17 residues. From germline, CDR1 is SGHRS and CDR2 YFSETQ. CDR3 protein: CASSLGGIGATNEKLFF. CDR3 sequence (DNA): TGCGCCAGCAGCCTTGGTGGGATCGGAGCAACTAATGAAAAACTGTTTTTT.

The chain has TRBV30 and TRBJ2-1, with TRBD2 matching over 11 bases. Per germline, CDR1 GTSNPN and CDR2 SVGIG (reference sequence). V shed 4 bases, J shed 5 bases, and the junction held 10 bases outside the gene matches. CDR3 length: 16 residues. CDR3 in DNA: TGTGCCTGGAATGTCCGGGCGGGACTAGCGGACAATGAGCAGTTCTTC. This codes for CAWNVRAGLADNEQFF.

This clonotype was detected a few times. The rearrangement uses TRBV7-3 and TRBJ2-5, with D perhaps matching TRBD1 (5 bases). Trimming cost V 4 bases and J 5 bases, with 11 bases left between them. Germline V gene lookup returns CDR1 SGHTA and CDR2 FQGTGA. The CDR3 has 13 amino acids. DNA for the CDR3: TGTGCCAGCAGCTCCGAGAAGGGGGAGACCCAGTACTTC. Its protein product is CASSSEKGETQYF.

This clonotype was recorded at least ten times. The chain uses TRBV11-2 and TRBJ2-3; 9 positions match TRBD2. Looked up from germline, CDR1 is SGHAT and CDR2 is FQNNGV. V gave up 2 bases and J gave up 4 bases; unmatched junction bases: 7. The CDR3 loop spans 16 amino acids. In DNA, the CDR3 is TGTGCCAGCAGCTTATATCTAGCGGGAAGCGCAGATACGCAGTATTTT. Its translation: CASSLYLAGSADTQYF.

This clonotype was counted many times. V gene TRBV20-1 combines with J gene TRBJ2-4; D ambiguous. The CDR3 runs 13 residues. Germline V CDR1 and CDR2: DFQATT, SNEGSKA (reference sequence). V lost 0 bases to trimming and J lost 4 bases, with 7 bases between them. The CDR3 region has the DNA TGCAGTGCTAGAGATCCCTCGAAAAACATTCAGTACTTC. Translating it yields CSARDPSKNIQYF.

V usage is TRBV20-1 and J usage is TRBJ2-1; 7 nucleotides match TRBD1. The V gene end was trimmed by 5 bases and the J gene end by 0 bases; junction bases not matched to a gene: 4. The CDR3 sequence is 14 residues long. Germline V gene sequence: CDR1 DFQATT, CDR2 SNEGSKA (reference sequence). CDR3 nucleotides: TGCAGTGCTCATACAGGGGTCTCCTACAATGAGCAGTTCTTC. It codes for CSAHTGVSYNEQFF.

In this sample, this clonotype turned up many times. This chain joins TRBV11-2 and TRBJ2-4, with D tentatively TRBD1 (5 bases). CDR1 is SGHAT, CDR2 FQNNGV, per germline. This CDR3 is built from 15 residues. V was trimmed by 5 bases and J by 0 bases, leaving 11 bases between them. CDR3 sequence: CASSPDRLAKNIQYF. For the CDR3, the DNA is TGTGCCAGCAGCCCCGACAGATTAGCCAAAAACATTCAGTACTTC.

The rearrangement uses TRBV7-2 and TRBJ2-7; TRBD2 matches at 11 bases. V shed 6 bases and J 4 bases; nucleotides not matched to a gene: 8. This CDR3 has 15 residues. CDR1 SGHTA and CDR2 FQGNSA come from the germline V gene. DNA for the CDR3: TGTGCCAGCAGATTGACTAGCGGGATTCCTTACGAGCAGTACTTC. It specifies CASRLTSGIPYEQYF.

Ten or more counts support this clonotype. The genes are TRBV13 and TRBJ2-3, with D possibly called TRBD1 or TRBD2 (6 bases each). This CDR3 spans 19 amino acids. V was pared by 4 bases and J by 2 bases, with 25 bases between. The germline CDR1 and CDR2 sequences are PRHDT and FYEKMQ (reference sequence). The CDR3 DNA sequence: TGTGCCAGCAGCTCAACCCCCCCTCTAGCGACAGGTGTCACAGATACGCAGTATTTT. Protein product: CASSSTPPLATGVTDTQYF.

This clonotype was counted a few times. V gene TRBV30 combines with J gene TRBJ2-3, with D uncertain. Germline V CDR1 and CDR2: GTSNPN, SVGIG (reference sequence). V lost 3 bases to trimming and J lost 4 bases, with 5 bases between them. The CDR3 runs to 11 residues. CDR3 nucleotide sequence: TGTGCCTGGAGGCCCGCAGATACGCAGTATTTT. It yields the protein CAWRPADTQYF.

There are a few counts of this clonotype. This chain connects TRBV6-5 to TRBJ2-7, with D possibly TRBD2 on 7 matching bases. V lost 3 bases and J lost 5, with 23 bases in between. CDR3 length: 17 amino acids. The germline CDR1 and CDR2 sequences are MNHEY and SVGAGI. The CDR3 DNA is TGTGCCAGCAGTTATGGGGGGGCGACCCCACTCCTAGACGAGCAGTACTTC. Its protein is CASSYGGATPLLDEQYF.

At least ten counts were recorded for this clonotype. This CDR3 reads CSVGRELYEQYF. As DNA, the CDR3 is TGCAGCGTTGGACGGGAACTCTACGAGCAGTACTTC. The rearrangement uses TRBV29-1 and TRBJ2-7; tentative D call: TRBD2 (5 bases). Trimming left V 4 bases short and J 3 bases short, with 10 bases between. The CDR3 has 12 amino acids. Germline loops: CDR1 SQVTM, CDR2 ANQGSEA.

There are many counts of this clonotype. J is TRBJ1-6 and V is TRBV29-1; no firm D call. Germline CDR1 is SQVTM and CDR2 is ANQGSEA. CDR3 length: 11 residues. V was trimmed by 4 bases and J by 7 bases, leaving 5 bases between them. CDR3 DNA: TGCAGCGTTGGAGAGAATTCACCCCTCCACTTT. Protein sequence: CSVGENSPLHF.

A few counts support this clonotype. The genes are TRBV13 and TRBJ2-3; TRBD1 matches 7 bases. This CDR3 has 17 amino acids. Germline V lookup: CDR1 PRHDT, CDR2 FYEKMQ (reference sequence). The V segment lost 4 bases and the J segment 0 bases; nucleotides outside the gene matches: 10. CDR3 coding DNA: TGTGCCAGCAGCTCGGACAGGAGTACTACTAGCACAGATACGCAGTATTTT. This translates into CASSSDRSTTSTDTQYF.

V and J are TRBV28 and TRBJ2-1, with TRBD1 identical over 7 bases. This CDR3 contains 14 residues. V shed 5 bases, J shed 10 bases, and the junction held 11 bases outside the gene matches. Germline assignment: CDR1 MDHEN and CDR2 SYDVKM. The CDR3 region is CASSNTGVRYEQFF. CDR3 nucleotides: TGTGCCAGCAGTAACACAGGGGTTCGGTACGAGCAGTTCTTC.

The chain carries TRBV15 and TRBJ1-5; D may be TRBD1 (5 bases). There are 16 residues in the CDR3. Germline CDR1 LNHNV, CDR2 YYDKDF (reference sequence). Trimming removed 0 bases at V and 0 bases at J, with 9 bases between. The CDR3: CATSRDPGSSNQPQHF. CDR3 nucleotide sequence: TGTGCCACCAGCAGAGATCCAGGGAGTAGCAATCAGCCCCAGCATTTT.

This clonotype was recorded many times. The chain joins TRBV7-8 to TRBJ1-1; no reliable D call. From germline, CDR1 is SGHVS and CDR2 FQNEAQ. The length of the CDR3 is 13 residues. Deletions cut 5 bases from V and 1 base from J, with 8 bases between. In nucleotides, the CDR3 is TGTGCCAGCAGCCACACGTCGAACACTGAAGCTTTCTTT. It yields the protein CASSHTSNTEAFF.

This chain connects TRBV7-6 to TRBJ2-2; D unclear. The CDR3 contains 14 residues. Trimming took off 5 bases at V and 6 bases at J, with 13 bases between the two ends. Germline-derived CDR1 and CDR2 are SGHVS and FNYEAQ. The CDR3 DNA sequence: TGTGCCAGCAGCGCGAGCTCGGGTCCCGGGGAGCTGTTTTTT. Translated, it gives CASSASSGPGELFF.

This clonotype showed up many times. The CDR3 spells CSGHRAETQYF. As DNA, the CDR3 is TGCAGTGGACACAGGGCCGAGACCCAGTACTTC. The gene calls are TRBV20-1 and TRBJ2-5, with D maybe TRBD1 (6 bases). This CDR3 contains 11 residues. Germline V CDR1 and CDR2: DFQATT, SNEGSKA (reference sequence). Between the trimmed V and J ends, which lost 7 bases and 5 bases, there was a span of 11 bases.

DNA for the CDR3: TGCAGTGACGACAGGAGAGATGGGACCCAGTACTTC. Its translation is CSDDRRDGTQYF. This chain connects TRBV20-1 to TRBJ2-5; tentative D call: TRBD1 (6 bases). Germline V lookup: CDR1 DFQATT, CDR2 SNEGSKA (reference sequence). This CDR3 comprises 12 residues. The germline V and J ends were trimmed by 7 bases and 7 bases, with 16 bases remaining between them.

This chain joins TRBV2 and TRBJ2-3, with 9 positions matching TRBD2. The junction had 6 bases not matched to a gene; V was cut back by 6 bases and J by 2 bases. Germline CDR1 is SNHLY and CDR2 is FYNNEI. The CDR3 covers 15 residues. The CDR3 protein is CASRMTSGITDTQYF. The CDR3 DNA follows: TGTGCCAGCAGGATGACTAGCGGAATCACAGATACGCAGTATTTT.

Many counts were recorded for this clonotype. V and J are TRBV29-1 and TRBJ2-3, with D perhaps being TRBD1 or TRBD2 (5 bases each). The V gene lost 3 bases and the J gene lost 5 bases, with 12 bases spanning the gap. CDR3 length: 13 residues. The germline CDR1 and CDR2 sequences are SQVTM and ANQGSEA. The DNA of the CDR3 is TGCAGCGTTGAGGGGGAAGATGGAGATACGCAGTATTTT. Amino acids: CSVEGEDGDTQYF.

This clonotype was seen repeatedly, ten times or more. CDR3 coding DNA: TGCAGCGTTGAAGACCCCCCCAGGGGAGCTTTCTTT. Residues: CSVEDPPRGAFF. This chain uses TRBV29-1 with TRBJ1-1; TRBD1 might be the D (6 bases). Germline assignment: CDR1 SQVTM and CDR2 ANQGSEA. This CDR3 is built from 12 residues. V shed 0 bases and J shed 10 bases, with 12 bases lying between them. The full variable domain, in which reference TRBV29-1 and TRBJ1-1 provide the parts outside the CDR3, is SAVISQKPSRDICQRGTSLTIQCQVDSQVTMMFWYRQQPGQSLTLIATANQGSEATYESGFVIDKFPISRPNLTFSTLTVSNMSPEDSSIYLCSVEDPPRGAFFGQGTRLTVV.

This clonotype was seen only a few times. The rearrangement links TRBV29-1 to TRBJ2-5, with D unclear. This CDR3 comprises 14 residues. Per the germline V gene, CDR1 is SQVTM and CDR2 is ANQGSEA. Trimming removed 0 bases from V and 2 bases from J, with 10 bases in between. CDR3: CSVEDPARQETQYF. The CDR3 DNA reads TGCAGCGTTGAAGATCCGGCGAGACAAGAGACCCAGTACTTC.

This clonotype has only a few counts. The chain employs TRBV7-2 and TRBJ1-5; possible D gene TRBD1, 6 bases. The length of the CDR3 is 15 residues. Trimming cost V 1 base and J 7 bases, with 14 bases left between them. Germline CDR1 SGHTA, CDR2 FQGNSA. The chain's CDR3 is CASSLDLQGRQPQHF. CDR3 nucleotide sequence: TGTGCCAGCAGCTTAGACCTACAGGGAAGGCAGCCCCAGCATTTT.